The present T cell receptor (beta chain) was sequenced within a study of T cells in Graves' hyperthyroidism and ophthalmopathy (dated by TCRdb to the late 2010s). Looking at the study overall: Peripheral blood was sampled at the time of initial diagnosis, prior to any treatment. Once sampling was done, hyperthyroidism patients were given methimazole at a starting dose of 30 mg daily, whereas ophthalmopathy patients were given high-dose intravenous methylprednisolone. A discovery cohort of about 100 patients, roughly 43 with Graves' ophthalmopathy and approximately 60 with stable Graves' hyperthyroidism, was used to find distinguishing TCR V-J signatures. In more than 5 Graves' hyperthyroidism patients, the study also compared T-cell repertoires from thyroid tissue with T-cell repertoires from blood. Prospective prediction of ophthalmopathy was tested in an independent validation cohort of 18 hyperthyroidism patients and 17 patients who later progressed to ophthalmopathy. The paper reports TCR Vbeta CDR3 sequencing of some 140 peripheral blood samples: 43 ophthalmopathy, roughly 74 hyperthyroidism and around 17 progressor patients. For training and testing, the 110 or so patients in the discovery cohort were randomly divided in a 7:3 ratio.

This clonotype was counted a few times. Its target antigen remains unknown. No base quality values were provided; no much bigger clone lies one nucleotide off. Stable Graves' hyperthyroidism was defined as the absence of progression to ophthalmopathy over 18 months of follow-up. The hyperthyroidism patients were between 18 and 65 years old and newly diagnosed, with a disease duration of less than 2 months. Patients with uncontrolled infections, other autoimmune diseases, pregnancy or lactation were excluded. Diagnoses were based on clinical symptoms, serum thyroxine and TRAb, thyroid ultrasound and orbital computed tomography. PBMCs were isolated from about 10 ml of fresh peripheral blood by Ficoll-Paque density gradient centrifugation. Trizol reagent was used to extract total RNA, and RNA quality was then checked on an Agilent 2100 Bioanalyzer. What the study reported, not specific to this receptor: Most expanded thyroid clonotypes (frequency above 0.001) were also detected in blood, a finding suggesting that blood repertoires may reflect thyroid immune responses. No statistical method was used to fix the sample size in advance, and group allocation was not hidden from the investigators. In cross-validation, a model built on a 13 V-J signature told ophthalmopathy apart from stable hyperthyroidism with 85% to 90% sensitivity and approximately 81% specificity, and in testing the same model reached 80%/75%. In validation, the model predicted progression to ophthalmopathy with just under 71% sensitivity and approximately 78% specificity, a median of about 6.7 months before onset.

The TCR beta CDR3 regions were amplified from the RNA transcripts. The TCR CDR3 was subjected to a first round of RT-PCR using the HTBI primer set and the Qiagen OneStep RT-PCR kit. Libraries were constructed in a second round of multiplex PCR, after which size selection and purification were carried out. Paired-end sequencing of the libraries was performed with 100 bp reads on an Illumina HiSeq2000. The original methods were these. SOAPnuke was used to process the raw data, removing reads that contained adapters or uncalled bases, had a mean Phred below 15, or lacked an exact match to the constant primer or identifier. COPE v1.2.5 was used to merge high-quality paired reads, and clonotypes were defined as unique nucleotide sequences. MiTCR v1.1 was used to align the clonotypes against IMGT TRBV, TRBD and TRBJ reference segments. Only V-J combinations with frequency above 0.0001, covering about 99% of repertoires, were analysed. A TCS score was defined as the ratio of F50 (clonal expansion) to E x V (chaos), with BLOSUM62-based TCRdist applied between CDR3 peptides within each V-J. Welch's t-statistics and random forest reduced approximately 520 V-J features to roughly 13, which were used in a naive Bayes classifier (R e1071). The Morisita-Horn index was used to measure how similar the thyroid and blood repertoires were. The public sequencing data were trimmed at Q25 with fastp and processed into clonotypes with MiXCR by TCRdb, which kept only in-frame beta chains. Every CDR3 protein is listed once, alongside the most common genes and DNA of its rows. These V and J calls are TCRdb output, not the study's own analysis. Across this sample there are 750,000 to 950,000 distinct CDR3 sequences, with 38% seen only once. The biggest ten clones account for more than 7% of the sample.

The sequencing sample was made of blood. The TCR was taken from a man between 18 and 35 years old with Graves' hyperthyroidism.

The CDR3 loop reads CSARDRMREKGQPQHF. The sequenced DNA is TGCAGTGCTAGAGATCGTATGCGGGAGAAGGGACAGCCCCAGCATTTT. The receptor chain draws on TRBV20-1 and TRBJ1-5, with no D gene named confidently. V is clipped by 0 bases and J by 7 bases, and the sequence between their germline boundaries is 19 bases long. Sequences DFQATT (CDR1) and SNEGSKA (CDR2) are obtained from the germline V gene (reference sequence). Taken from cysteine to phenylalanine, the CDR3 has 16 residues. The read is trimmed to its CDR3 DNA, 48 bases read in frame from base 1.